This T cell receptor beta chain was retrieved from a study of cytomegalovirus exposure and HLA in healthy donors. Whole-study results and caveats: Rarity characterized most TCR sequences, yet some public TCRs appeared in many donors. The study flagged roughly 150 TCR beta chains as cytomegalovirus-associated. That first-cohort TCR clusters tended to co-occur in the roughly 130 validation repertoires was found in a later analysis.

This clone was counted only a few times. Its antigen is currently unknown. The ends were cut back, 3 bases at V and 1 base at J, with 3 bases in the middle. The length of the CDR3 is 13 residues. Germline assignment: CDR1 KGHSH and CDR2 LQKENI. This table comes from immunoSEQ multiplex PCR, and its TCRdb copy is limited to in-frame clones, with some not included. The sample holds under 250,000 clones; 87% are singletons and the top ten take approximately 2.5%. Separation from the roughly 670-subject first cohort characterized the approximately 120-subject validation cohort, to which the donors belonged.

The rearrangement links TRBV18 to TRBJ2-2, with D unresolved. The origin of this receptor is a man aged 18 to 29 in good health and CMV-seronegative. Material: PBMCs. The CDR3 sequence is CASSPLNTGELFF. The DNA of the CDR3 is TGTGCCAGCTCACCCCTGAACACCGGGGAGCTGTTTTTT.